This paragraph covers one T cell receptor beta chain sequence. At one of its ends the junction is not consistent with the germline gene, which may arise from a read error. This sample is part of a study of blood T cell repertoires in COVID-19. Study-level information: COVID-19 samples from acute and convalescent phases originated in the United States, Italy and Spain. T cells, B-cell-depleted T cells, or PBMCs provided the cDNA or gDNA that served as material.

Enrollment of patients from Seattle took place during active infection, with longitudinal follow-up. In germline, CDR1 is DFQATT, CDR2 SNEGSKA (reference sequence). The CDR3 covers 11 residues. Measured with immunoSEQ multiplex PCR; TCRdb has only the in-frame clones, and not every one. The sample holds 150,000 to 200,000 clones; around 86% are singletons and the top ten take under 10%. The chain combines TRBV20-1 with TRBJ2-7; 7 bases line up with TRBD2. Sequenced material: peripheral blood. The sequence was obtained from a woman between 65 and 79 years old with COVID-19, enrolled during active disease. The CDR3 loop reads CTCGSSYEQYF. The CDR3 nucleotides read TGTACCTGCGGGAGCTCCTACGAGCAGTACTTC.